This is a list of T cell receptor beta chains from one sample in a study of T cell responses to AZD1222 COVID-19 vaccine. Assay: immunoSEQ multiplex PCR; the TCRdb copy retains only in-frame clones and omits some. The profile shows 150,000 to 200,000 clones, 90% of them singletons. Sequenced here: peripheral blood, sampled on day 0 of AZD1222 vaccination. Receptor source: an adult in good health. Both conserved end residues are part of each CDR3. The D gene is left open where the match is weak. A clone size is listed for some rows: how often the clone was seen (once, few, many), or a class if it is expanded.

TGCGCCAGCAGCCCACCACAGGGATCGCTCTCCGCAGATACGCAGTATTTT	CASSPPQGSLSADTQYF	TRBJ2-3	-	TRBV5-1	-
TGTGCCAGCATCGACAGGGGGCGCTTCACCGGGGAGCTGTTTTTT	CASIDRGRFTGELFF	TRBJ2-2	-	TRBV5-6	TRBD1
TGTGCCAGCAGCTTAGGGGCTTACGAGCAGTACTTC	CASSLGAYEQYF	TRBJ2-7	-	TRBV7-9	-
TGTGCCACCAGCAGAGATGATCAGGGGGCCAATGAAAAACTGTTTTTT	CATSRDDQGANEKLFF	TRBJ1-4	-	TRBV15	TRBD1
TGTGCCAGCAGCCCTGCCGGCTACACCTTC	CASSPAGYTF	TRBJ1-2	-	TRBV5-8	-
TGTGCCAGCTCACCATCGACAGGGGGCTATGGCTACACCTTC	CASSPSTGGYGYTF	TRBJ1-2	-	TRBV18	TRBD1
TGTGCCAGCAGTCGGGACCCAACACCGGGCACCGGGGAGCTGTTTTTT	CASSRDPTPGTGELFF	TRBJ2-2	-	TRBV6-4	-
TGTGCCTGGAACCAGGGCAATCAGCCCCAGCATTTT	CAWNQGNQPQHF	TRBJ1-5	-	TRBV30	-
TGTGCCAGTAGTGGTGTTCGGACTAGCGGGAGGGTGTATGAGCAGTTCTTC	CASSGVRTSGRVYEQFF	TRBJ2-1	-	TRBV19	TRBD2
TGTGCCCTCGGACGGGGTCTCGAGCAGTACTTC	CALGRGLEQYF	TRBJ2-7	-	TRBV30	-
TGTGCCAGCAGTCCCGGGACTAGCAGATCCTACGAGCAGTACTTC	CASSPGTSRSYEQYF	TRBJ2-7	-	TRBV28	TRBD2
TGTGCCAGCAGTGAAACAGCGGCTAGCACAGATACGCAGTATTTT	CASSETAASTDTQYF	TRBJ2-3	-	TRBV25-1	-
TGTGCCAGCAGTTTAAGCGTGGGCAGGGCGGACACCGGGGAGCTGTTTTTT	CASSLSVGRADTGELFF	TRBJ2-2	-	TRBV27	-
TGTGCCAGCAGACCGGGACAGGGGGCATATGAGCAGTTCTTC	CASRPGQGAYEQFF	TRBJ2-1	-	TRBV7-2	TRBD1
TGTGCCTGGAGCGCTAGACTAGCAGATGAGCAGTTCTTC	CAWSARLADEQFF	TRBJ2-1	-	TRBV30	TRBD2
TGTGCCAGCAGCTCGACAGGGGGAAACACTGAAGCTTTCTTT	CASSSTGGNTEAFF	TRBJ1-1	-	TRBV5-6	TRBD1
TGTGCCAGCAGTGAAGCGTATAGTCCCTACGAGCAGTACTTC	CASSEAYSPYEQYF	TRBJ2-7	-	TRBV6-1	-
TGTGCCACCAGTGCCCTTATAGGACAGTCCCGCTATGGCTACACCTTC	CATSALIGQSRYGYTF	TRBJ1-2	-	TRBV24-1	-
TGTGCCAGCAGTGACTACATGAACACTGAAGCTTTCTTT	CASSDYMNTEAFF	TRBJ1-1	-	TRBV6-4	-
TGCGCCAGCAGTGACCTAATTAGACAAATTGTTCGTGGCTACACCTTC	CASSDLIRQIVRGYTF	TRBJ1-2	-	TRBV10-2	-
TGTGCCAGCAGTCCTAGGGGATCCTATGGCTACACCTTC	CASSPRGSYGYTF	TRBJ1-2	once	TRBV27	-
TGTGCCAGCAGCGCTGAGGACAGGATATCTGGAAACACCATATATTTT	CASSAEDRISGNTIYF	TRBJ1-3	once	TRBV9	TRBD1
TGTGCCAGCACCGGGACAGGGGCAGATACGCAGTATTTT	CASTGTGADTQYF	TRBJ2-3	-	TRBV5-5	TRBD1
TGTGCCAGTAGCCTGGGACGGACGCAGTATTTT	CASSLGRTQYF	TRBJ2-3	-	TRBV19	-
TGTGCCTGGAGCCTGACAGGGGGCCACGATTGGCCCCTCCACTTT	CAWSLTGGHDWPLHF	TRBJ1-6	-	TRBV30	TRBD1
TGTGCCACCAGTGATGCCCAGACCACGGATACGCAGTATTTT	CATSDAQTTDTQYF	TRBJ2-3	-	TRBV24-1	-
TGTGCCAGCAGAAGGGATTACGACGCTCCGGCGTTCTTC	CASRRDYDAPAFF	TRBJ2-1	-	TRBV6-5	-
TGTGCCAGCAGTTATGGGACAGGGGGCGTGGGCTACACCTTC	CASSYGTGGVGYTF	TRBJ1-2	-	TRBV6-5	TRBD1
TGTGCCAGCTCACCCCAGGGACAAGAGACCCAGTACTTC	CASSPQGQETQYF	TRBJ2-5	-	TRBV18	-
TGTGCCAGTAGTATAGGCCGGGACAGACCTAACTATGGCTACACCTTC	CASSIGRDRPNYGYTF	TRBJ1-2	-	TRBV19	TRBD1
TGTGCCAGCAGCCTCCGACAGGCTTCGAGGATTAGAGATACGCAGTATTTT	CASSLRQASRIRDTQYF	TRBJ2-3	-	TRBV7-9	-
TGTGCCAGTAGTTACGGCGGGGTAAGCTCCTACGAGCAGTACTTC	CASSYGGVSSYEQYF	TRBJ2-7	few	TRBV19	-
TGCAGTGCTCCTATGACAAGCGGCTACACCTTC	CSAPMTSGYTF	TRBJ1-2	-	TRBV20-1	-
TGTGCCAGCTCACCCTTCATAGGGGAGCAGTTCTTC	CASSPFIGEQFF	TRBJ2-1	-	TRBV18	-
TGTGCCATTAGAGGGACCTCTGGGGCCAACGTCCTGACTTTC	CAIRGTSGANVLTF	TRBJ2-6	-	TRBV10-3	-
TGTGCCAGCAGTCCGACAGGGGGTAGCGGGAGGGCCAGGTACGAGCAGTACTTC	CASSPTGGSGRARYEQYF	TRBJ2-7	-	TRBV28	TRBD2